A selection of T cell receptor beta chains follows, all from one sample in a study of regulatory T cells in long-lasting Graves disease. Via MiXCR, TCRdb re-called the multiplex PCR reads, giving one row per CDR3 protein. The table has roughly 400,000 distinct CDR3 sequences, roughly 20% seen once. Specimen: peripheral blood mononuclear cells (PBMCs), collected when the disease was refractory, from a patient treated with antithyroid drugs. Source of these receptors: a female donor with Graves disease. CDR3s include the opening cysteine and the closing phenylalanine or tryptophan. D genes are given only for firm matches. Clone size is given for some rows only: seen once, a few or many times, or a class if the clone is expanded.

abundance,j_gene,v_gene,d_gene,CDR3aa,CDR3nt
NA,TRBJ2-1,TRBV11-2,TRBD2,CASSLVAGGFNEQFF,TGTGCCAGCAGCTTAGTAGCGGGAGGGTTCAATGAGCAGTTCTTC
NA,TRBJ2-2,TRBV7-2,TRBD1,CASSLAARRGRNTGELFF,TGTGCCAGCAGCTTAGCAGCCCGCAGGGGGAGGAACACCGGGGAGCTGTTTTTT
NA,TRBJ2-1,TRBV20-1,TRBD2,CSATRSGSYNEQFF,TGCAGTGCTACCCGTAGCGGGAGTTACAATGAGCAGTTCTTC
many,TRBJ2-4,TRBV12-3/TRBV12-4,TRBD2,CASSFVPSGSGLYF,TGTGCCAGCAGTTTTGTGCCTAGCGGGAGTGGTTTGTACTTC
few,TRBJ1-1,TRBV20-1,NA,CSARSLTGRTEAFF,TGCAGTGCTAGATCCCTCACAGGGCGTACTGAAGCTTTCTTT
NA,TRBJ1-1,TRBV29-1,TRBD1,CSADRDRNTEAFF,TGCAGCGCAGACAGGGATCGGAACACTGAAGCTTTCTTT
few,TRBJ2-2,TRBV29-1,NA,CSVERRNTGELFF,TGCAGCGTTGAAAGGAGAAACACCGGGGAGCTGTTTTTT
NA,TRBJ1-1,TRBV29-1,NA,CSVRGTTMNTEAFF,TGCAGCGTCCGAGGAACAACCATGAACACTGAAGCTTTCTTT
few,TRBJ1-5,TRBV29-1,TRBD1,CSAWTGGNQPQHF,TGCAGCGCCTGGACAGGGGGCAATCAGCCCCAGCATTTT
NA,TRBJ1-5,TRBV2,NA,CASSDWGFGQPQHF,TGTGCCAGCAGTGACTGGGGGTTCGGGCAGCCCCAGCATTTT